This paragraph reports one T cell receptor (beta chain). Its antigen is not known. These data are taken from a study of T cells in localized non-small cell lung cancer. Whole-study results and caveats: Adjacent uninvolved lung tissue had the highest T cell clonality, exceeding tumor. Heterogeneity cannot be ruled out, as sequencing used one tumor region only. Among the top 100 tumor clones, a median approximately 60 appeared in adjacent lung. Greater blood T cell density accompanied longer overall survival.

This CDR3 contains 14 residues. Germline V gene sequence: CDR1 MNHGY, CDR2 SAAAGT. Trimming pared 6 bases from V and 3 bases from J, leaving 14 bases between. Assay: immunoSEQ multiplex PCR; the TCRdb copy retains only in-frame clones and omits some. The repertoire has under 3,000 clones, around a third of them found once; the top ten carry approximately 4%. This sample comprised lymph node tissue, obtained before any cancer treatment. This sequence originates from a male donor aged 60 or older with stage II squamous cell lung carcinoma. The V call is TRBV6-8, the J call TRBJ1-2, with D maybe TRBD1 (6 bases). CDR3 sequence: CASREDGGDYGYTF. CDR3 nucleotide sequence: TGTGCCAGCAGGGAAGATGGGGGCGACTATGGCTACACCTTC.